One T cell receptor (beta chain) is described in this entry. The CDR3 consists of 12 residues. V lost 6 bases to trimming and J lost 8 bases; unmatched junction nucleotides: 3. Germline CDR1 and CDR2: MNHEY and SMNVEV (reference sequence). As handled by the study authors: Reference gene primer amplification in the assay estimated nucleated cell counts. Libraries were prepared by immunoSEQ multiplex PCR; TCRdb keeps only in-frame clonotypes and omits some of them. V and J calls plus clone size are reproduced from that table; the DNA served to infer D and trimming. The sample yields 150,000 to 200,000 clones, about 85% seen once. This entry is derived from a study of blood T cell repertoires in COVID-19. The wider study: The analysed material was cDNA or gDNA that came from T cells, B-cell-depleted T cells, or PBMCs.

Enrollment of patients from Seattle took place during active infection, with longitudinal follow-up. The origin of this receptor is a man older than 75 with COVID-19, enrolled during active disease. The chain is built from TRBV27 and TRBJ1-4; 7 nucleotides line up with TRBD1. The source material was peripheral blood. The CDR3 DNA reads TGTGCCAGCAGCTTGACAGGGGAAAAACTGTTTTTT. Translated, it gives CASSLTGEKLFF.